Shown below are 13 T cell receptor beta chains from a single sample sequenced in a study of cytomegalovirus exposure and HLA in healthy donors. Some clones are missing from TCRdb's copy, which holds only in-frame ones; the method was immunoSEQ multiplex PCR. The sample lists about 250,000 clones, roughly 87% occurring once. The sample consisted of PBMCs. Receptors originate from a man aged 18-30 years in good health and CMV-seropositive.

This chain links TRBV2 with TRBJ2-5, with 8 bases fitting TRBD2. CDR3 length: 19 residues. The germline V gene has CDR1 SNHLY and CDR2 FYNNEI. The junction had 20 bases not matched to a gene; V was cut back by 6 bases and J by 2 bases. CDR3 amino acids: CASRSLPQRERMRQETQYF. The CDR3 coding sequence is TGTGCCAGCAGATCGTTACCTCAGCGGGAGCGTATGAGGCAAGAGACCCAGTACTTC.

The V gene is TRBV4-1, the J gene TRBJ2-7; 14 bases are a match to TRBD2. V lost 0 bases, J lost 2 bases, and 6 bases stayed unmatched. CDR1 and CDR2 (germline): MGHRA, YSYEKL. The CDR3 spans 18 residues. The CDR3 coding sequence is TGCGCCAGCAGCCAAGAAGGACTAGCGGGAGGAAGCCCCTACGAGCAGTACTTC. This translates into CASSQEGLAGGSPYEQYF.

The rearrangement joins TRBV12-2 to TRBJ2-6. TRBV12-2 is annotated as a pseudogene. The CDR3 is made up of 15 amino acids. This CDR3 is CASRLSSSGANVLTF. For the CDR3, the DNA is TGTGCAAGTCGCTTAAGCAGCTCTGGGGCCAACGTCCTGACTTTC.

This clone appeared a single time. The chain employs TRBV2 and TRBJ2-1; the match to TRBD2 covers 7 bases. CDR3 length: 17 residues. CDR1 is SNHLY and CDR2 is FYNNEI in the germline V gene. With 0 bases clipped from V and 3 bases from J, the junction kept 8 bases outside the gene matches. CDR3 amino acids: CASSEAPGRPLYNEQFF. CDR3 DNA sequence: TGTGCCAGCAGTGAAGCACCCGGGAGGCCTCTCTACAATGAGCAGTTCTTC.

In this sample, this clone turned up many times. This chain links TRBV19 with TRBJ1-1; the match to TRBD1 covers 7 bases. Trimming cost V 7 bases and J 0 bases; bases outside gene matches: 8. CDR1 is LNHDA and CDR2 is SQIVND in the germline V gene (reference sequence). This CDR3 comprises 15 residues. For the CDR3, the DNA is TGTGCCAGTATCCCGGGGACAGCGATGAACACTGAAGCTTTCTTT. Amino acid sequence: CASIPGTAMNTEAFF.

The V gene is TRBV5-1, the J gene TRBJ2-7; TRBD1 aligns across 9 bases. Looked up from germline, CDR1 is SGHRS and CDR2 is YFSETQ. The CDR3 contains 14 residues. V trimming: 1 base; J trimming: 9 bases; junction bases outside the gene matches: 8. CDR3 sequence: CASSLLQGALGQYF. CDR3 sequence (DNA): TGCGCCAGCAGCTTGCTACAGGGGGCCTTAGGGCAGTACTTC.

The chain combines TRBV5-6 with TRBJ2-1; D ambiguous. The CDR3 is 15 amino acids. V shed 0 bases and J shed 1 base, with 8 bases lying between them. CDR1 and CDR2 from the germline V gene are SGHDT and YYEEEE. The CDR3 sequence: CASSLEGLSYNEQFF. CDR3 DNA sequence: TGTGCCAGCAGCTTGGAGGGTTTATCCTACAATGAGCAGTTCTTC.

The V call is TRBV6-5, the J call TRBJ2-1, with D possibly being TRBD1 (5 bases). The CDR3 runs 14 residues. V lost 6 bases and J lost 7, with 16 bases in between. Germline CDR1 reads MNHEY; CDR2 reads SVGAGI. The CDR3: CASSSPGIGNEQFF. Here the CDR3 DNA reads TGTGCCAGCAGCTCCCCAGGGATCGGAAATGAGCAGTTCTTC.

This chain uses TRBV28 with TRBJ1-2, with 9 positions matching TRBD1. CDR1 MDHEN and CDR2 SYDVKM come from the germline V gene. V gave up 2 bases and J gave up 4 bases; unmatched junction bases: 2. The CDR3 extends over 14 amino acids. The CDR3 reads CASSLGTGIYGYTF. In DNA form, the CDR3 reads TGTGCCAGCAGTTTAGGGACAGGGATCTATGGCTACACCTTC.

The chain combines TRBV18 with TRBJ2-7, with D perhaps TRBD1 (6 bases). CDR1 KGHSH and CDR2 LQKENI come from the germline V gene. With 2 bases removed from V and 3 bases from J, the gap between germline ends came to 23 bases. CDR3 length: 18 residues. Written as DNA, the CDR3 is TGTGCCAGCTCACCATCGGCGGTCCGGACAAAGGGGGACTACGAGCAGTACTTC. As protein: CASSPSAVRTKGDYEQYF. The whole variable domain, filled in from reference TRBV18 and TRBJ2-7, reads NAGVMQNPRHLVRRRGQEARLRCSPMKGHSHVYWYRQLPEEGLKFMVYLQKENIIDESGMPKERFSAEFPKEGPSILRIQQVVRGDSAAYFCASSPSAVRTKGDYEQYFGPGTRLTVT.

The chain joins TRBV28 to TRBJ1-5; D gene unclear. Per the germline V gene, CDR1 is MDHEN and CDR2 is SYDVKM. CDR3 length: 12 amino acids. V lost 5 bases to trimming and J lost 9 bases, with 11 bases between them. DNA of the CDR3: TGTGCCAGCAGTCCCCCCCGGGGGCCCCAGCATTTT. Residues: CASSPPRGPQHF.

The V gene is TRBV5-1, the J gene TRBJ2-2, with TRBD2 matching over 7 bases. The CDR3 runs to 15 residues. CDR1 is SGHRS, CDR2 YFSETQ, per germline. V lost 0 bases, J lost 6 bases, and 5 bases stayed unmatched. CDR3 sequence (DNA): TGCGCCAGCAGCTTGGAGCGGGGAGGCGCCGGGGAGCTGTTTTTT. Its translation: CASSLERGGAGELFF.

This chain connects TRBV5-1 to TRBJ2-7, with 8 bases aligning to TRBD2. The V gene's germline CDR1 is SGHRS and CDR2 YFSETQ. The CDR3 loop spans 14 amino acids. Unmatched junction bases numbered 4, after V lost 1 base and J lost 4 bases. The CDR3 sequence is CASSLIAGSYEQYF. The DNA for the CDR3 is TGCGCCAGCAGCTTGATAGCGGGATCTTACGAGCAGTACTTC.